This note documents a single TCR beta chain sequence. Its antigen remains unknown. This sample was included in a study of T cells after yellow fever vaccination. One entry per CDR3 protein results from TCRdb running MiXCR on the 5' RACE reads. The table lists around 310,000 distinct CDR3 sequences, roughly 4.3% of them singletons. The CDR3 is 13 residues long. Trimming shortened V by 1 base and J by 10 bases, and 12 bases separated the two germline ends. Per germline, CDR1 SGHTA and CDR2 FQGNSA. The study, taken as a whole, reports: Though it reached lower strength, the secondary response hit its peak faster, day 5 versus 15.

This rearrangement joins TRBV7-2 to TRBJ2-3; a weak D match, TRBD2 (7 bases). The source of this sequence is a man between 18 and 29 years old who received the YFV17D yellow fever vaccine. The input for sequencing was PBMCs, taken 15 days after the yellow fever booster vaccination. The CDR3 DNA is TGTGCCAGCAGCTTAGTCGGGGGGCGGGCGCAGTATTTT. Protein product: CASSLVGGRAQYF.